The 18 T cell receptor beta chains in this list originate from one sample, sequenced in a study of blood T cell repertoires in COVID-19. This table comes from immunoSEQ multiplex PCR, and its TCRdb copy is limited to in-frame clones, with some not included. Of around 40,000 clones in the sample, around 93% were seen once. Input material: peripheral blood. These receptors originate from a woman aged 25 to 39 in a cohort sampled during active COVID-19.

The V and J genes are TRBV9 and TRBJ1-2; TRBD1 matches at 8 bases. The CDR3 has 15 amino acids. In germline, CDR1 is SGDLS, CDR2 YYNGEE. The V segment lost 0 bases and the J segment 4 bases; nucleotides outside the gene matches: 5. As DNA, the CDR3 is TGTGCCAGCAGCGTAGACAGGGGGGACGGCTATGGCTACACCTTC. This encodes CASSVDRGDGYGYTF.

This clone came up once. The rearrangement uses TRBV18 and TRBJ1-5, with 7 bases lining up with TRBD1. Germline V gene sequence: CDR1 KGHSH, CDR2 LQKENI. The CDR3 totals 14 residues. V gave up 6 bases and J gave up 3 bases; unmatched junction bases: 5. The CDR3 coding sequence is TGTGCCAGCTCGTCGACAGGGTCCAATCAGCCCCAGCATTTT. This gives the protein CASSSTGSNQPQHF.

This chain connects TRBV4-1 to TRBJ2-2; 7 bases fit TRBD2. The V and J ends lost 1 base and 7 bases, in that order; junction bases with no gene match: 3. The CDR3 loop spans 14 amino acids. CDR1 and CDR2 (germline): MGHRA, YSYEKL. CDR3 sequence: CASSQGGRGGELFF. In nucleotides, the CDR3 is TGCGCCAGCAGCCAAGGGGGGAGGGGCGGGGAGCTGTTTTTT.

This chain joins TRBV6-1 and TRBJ2-1; D is possibly TRBD2 (6 bases). Per germline, CDR1 MNHNS and CDR2 SASEGT. The CDR3 contains 16 residues. Trimming took 1 base from V and 3 from J, leaving 13 bases between them. CDR3 sequence: CASSEEGTGLYNEQFF. Written as DNA, the CDR3 is TGTGCCAGCAGTGAAGAGGGGACGGGACTCTACAATGAGCAGTTCTTC.

This clone has a single count. The V gene is TRBV3-1 (or the pseudogene TRBV3-2), the J gene TRBJ2-3; 9 nucleotides match TRBD2. CDR3 length equals 16 residues. Germline lookup yields CDR1 LGHDT and CDR2 YNNKEL (reference sequence). The junction had 7 bases not matched to a gene; V was cut back by 5 bases and J by 1 base. The CDR3 loop reads CASSDLAGRGTDTQYF. CDR3 sequence (DNA): TGTGCCAGCAGCGATCTAGCGGGAAGGGGCACAGATACGCAGTATTTT.

V is TRBV28 and J is TRBJ2-2, with TRBD2 matching over 9 bases. CDR1 is MDHEN and CDR2 is SYDVKM in the germline V gene. V lost 3 bases, J lost 0 bases, and 5 bases stayed unmatched. The CDR3 is 17 amino acids. CDR3 sequence reads: CASSFGLAGTNTGELFF. As DNA, the CDR3 is TGTGCCAGCAGTTTTGGGCTAGCGGGGACGAACACCGGGGAGCTGTTTTTT.

This chain joins TRBV7-3 and TRBJ1-2; TRBD1 might be the D (6 bases). This CDR3 contains 16 residues. The V and J ends lost 5 bases and 8 bases respectively, with 24 bases between them. CDR1 and CDR2 from the germline V gene are SGHTA and FQGTGA. The CDR3 coding sequence is TGTGCCAGCAGCCCGACCTGGGCCGAGACAGGAGACGGCTACACCTTC. Amino acid sequence: CASSPTWAETGDGYTF.

The gene calls are TRBV4-1 and TRBJ2-2, with 8 bases aligning to TRBD2. Per the germline V gene, CDR1 is MGHRA and CDR2 is YSYEKL. This CDR3 is built from 16 residues. With 0 bases clipped from V and 6 bases from J, the junction kept 6 bases outside the gene matches. The CDR3 reads CASSQERTSPAGELFF. The DNA of the CDR3 is TGCGCCAGCAGCCAAGAGAGGACTAGCCCCGCCGGGGAGCTGTTTTTT.

This sequence joins TRBV10-3 and TRBJ2-3, with 8 bases matching TRBD2. V shed 3 bases and J 0 bases; nucleotides not matched to a gene: 8. The germline V gene has CDR1 ENHRY and CDR2 SYGVKD. CDR3 length: 17 amino acids. The CDR3 nucleotides are TGTGCCATCAGTGACCCCCAAGCTAGCGGGAGCACAGATACGCAGTATTTT. Translated: CAISDPQASGSTDTQYF.

V and J are TRBV15 and TRBJ1-2; 7 bases are shared with TRBD1. CDR1 LNHNV and CDR2 YYDKDF come from the germline V gene (reference sequence). The CDR3 runs to 15 residues. V dropped 0 bases and J dropped 4; count of bases not matched to a gene: 5. CDR3 nucleotide sequence: TGTGCCACCAGCAGAGATAGTAAGGGGGCCTATGGCTACACCTTC. Its protein product is CATSRDSKGAYGYTF.

Turning to this clone: At one end the junction does not follow the germline gene, possibly because of a read error. The sample contains more than one DNA sequence encoding this CDR3. The chain employs TRBV11-2 and TRBJ2-1, with a weak D call TRBD1 (6 bases). Germline CDR1 is SGHAT and CDR2 is FQNNGV. This CDR3 is built from 15 residues. CDR3: CASTSVWGPYNEQFF. In nucleotides, the CDR3 is TGCGCCAGCACCTCGGTCTGGGGGCCCTACAATGAGCAGTTCTTC.

The rearrangement uses TRBV11-2 and TRBJ2-7; 7 bases map to TRBD2. V shed 1 base, J shed 0 bases, and the junction held 3 bases outside the gene matches. The CDR3 spans 15 residues. CDR1 is SGHAT, CDR2 FQNNGV, per germline. CDR3 protein: CASSLGLAPSYEQYF. DNA for the CDR3: TGTGCCAGCAGCTTAGGACTAGCCCCCTCCTACGAGCAGTACTTC.

The chain joins TRBV28 to TRBJ2-1; possible D gene TRBD2, 5 bases. Germline V gene sequence: CDR1 MDHEN, CDR2 SYDVKM. The CDR3 has 17 amino acids. Trimming left V 6 bases short and J 6 bases short, with 24 bases between. The CDR3 loop is CASSYFWASREGNEQFF. Here the CDR3 DNA reads TGTGCCAGCAGCTACTTCTGGGCTAGTCGAGAGGGCAATGAGCAGTTCTTC.

V usage is TRBV5-1 and J usage is TRBJ2-2, with 7 bases that match TRBD1. This CDR3 is 14 amino acids long. Germline V CDR1 and CDR2: SGHRS, YFSETQ. J gave up 4 bases and V 2 bases, and 2 bases lay outside the gene matches. This CDR3 is CASSLDRVTGELFF. The CDR3 DNA is TGCGCCAGCAGCTTAGACAGGGTCACCGGGGAGCTGTTTTTT.

The V gene is TRBV7-9, the J gene TRBJ1-1; the match to TRBD1 covers 8 bases. V trimming: 4 bases; J trimming: 4 bases; junction bases outside the gene matches: 5. Germline V gene sequence: CDR1 SEHNR, CDR2 FQNEAQ (reference sequence). The CDR3 runs 14 residues. CDR3 protein: CASSSGQGVTEAFF. The DNA of the CDR3 is TGTGCCAGCAGCTCTGGACAGGGTGTCACTGAAGCTTTCTTT.

This sequence joins TRBV27 and TRBJ2-7, with 12 bases aligning to TRBD2. Germline V gives CDR1 MNHEY, CDR2 SMNVEV (reference sequence). The CDR3 consists of 13 residues. Trimming at V came to 6 bases and at J to 3 bases, leaving 0 bases not matched to a gene. The CDR3 DNA follows: TGTGCCAGCAGACTAGCGGGAGGCTACGAGCAGTACTTC. Its translation is CASRLAGGYEQYF.

The chain uses TRBV7-6 and TRBJ2-3, with 15 bases fitting TRBD2. The junction had 0 bases not matched to a gene; V was cut back by 1 base and J by 1 base. Germline CDR1 reads SGHVS; CDR2 reads FNYEAQ. The CDR3 is 17 amino acids. CDR3 in amino acids: CASSLGTSGRGTDTQYF. The CDR3 DNA reads as TGTGCCAGCAGCTTAGGGACTAGCGGGAGGGGCACAGATACGCAGTATTTT.

The CDR3 reads CASSALIDSYSNQPQHF. The CDR3 DNA sequence: TGTGCCAGCAGTGCGCTTATAGACAGTTATAGCAATCAGCCCCAGCATTTT. This chain links TRBV6-4 with TRBJ1-5; possibly TRBD1 for D (5 bases). This CDR3 comprises 17 residues. Between the trimmed V and J ends, which lost 4 bases and 0 bases, there was a span of 16 bases. In germline, CDR1 is MRHNA, CDR2 SNTAGT.